This T cell receptor (beta chain) was recorded in a study of blood T cell repertoires in COVID-19. Study in general: Spain, Italy and the United States supplied samples that represented acute and convalescent COVID-19. T cells, B-cell-depleted T cells, or PBMCs supplied cDNA or gDNA.

Per the study methods: The assay estimated nucleated cells by amplifying reference gene primers. Profiled with immunoSEQ multiplex PCR; TCRdb holds only in-frame clones, not every one. The DNA gave D and trimming, while V, J and clone size come from that table. This sample has just over 250,000 clones, with roughly 86% found just once. The specimen sequenced was peripheral blood. The origin of this receptor is a woman between 50 and 59 years old with acute or convalescent COVID-19.

DNA for the CDR3: TGTGCCAGCAGCTGGAGGGGACAGGGCAATCAGCCCCAGCATTTT. Amino acids: CASSWRGQGNQPQHF. The V gene is TRBV5-6, the J gene TRBJ1-5, with TRBD1 matching over 8 bases. The CDR3 spans 15 residues. Germline V gives CDR1 SGHDT, CDR2 YYEEEE. The V gene end was trimmed by 3 bases and the J gene end by 2 bases; junction bases not matched to a gene: 4.